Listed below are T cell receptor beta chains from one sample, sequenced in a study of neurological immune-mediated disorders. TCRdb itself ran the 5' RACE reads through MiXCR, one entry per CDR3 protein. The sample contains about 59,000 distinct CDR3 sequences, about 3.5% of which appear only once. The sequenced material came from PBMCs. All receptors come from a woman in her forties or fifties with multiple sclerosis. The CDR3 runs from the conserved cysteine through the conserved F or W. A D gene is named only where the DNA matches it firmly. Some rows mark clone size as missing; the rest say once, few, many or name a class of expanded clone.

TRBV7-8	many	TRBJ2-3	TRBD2	TGTGCCAGCAGCTTACGACTAGCGGGATTCACAGATACGCAGTATTTT	CASSLRLAGFTDTQYF
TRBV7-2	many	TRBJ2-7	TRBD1	TGTGCCAGCAGCTTAGACCGGACAGGGAGGTACGAGCAGTACTTC	CASSLDRTGRYEQYF
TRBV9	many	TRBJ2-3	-	TGTGCCAGCAGCCCTCGTAGCATGGGGCAAGGTACAGATACGCAGTATTTT	CASSPRSMGQGTDTQYF
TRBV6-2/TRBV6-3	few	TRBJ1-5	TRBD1	TGTGCCAGCAGCAAGGGACAGGGTAGTAATCAGCCCCAGCATTTT	CASSKGQGSNQPQHF
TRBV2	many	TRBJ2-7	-	TGTGCCAGCAAAATCGAACAGGACGGCTACGAGCAGTACTTC	CASKIEQDGYEQYF
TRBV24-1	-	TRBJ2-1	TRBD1	TGTGCCACCAGTGACCACCGGGACAGGAGAGACTACAATGAGCAGTTCTTC	CATSDHRDRRDYNEQFF
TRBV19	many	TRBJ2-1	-	TGTGCCAGTAATCATTTTAACTCCTACAATGAGCAGTTCTTC	CASNHFNSYNEQFF
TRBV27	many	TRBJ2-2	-	TGTGCCAGCACCCAAGACAGGACCCTCGGGGAGCTGTTTTTT	CASTQDRTLGELFF
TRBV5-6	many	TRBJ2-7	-	TGTGCCAGCAGCTGGGTCGGCAGCTCCTACGAGCAGTACTTC	CASSWVGSSYEQYF
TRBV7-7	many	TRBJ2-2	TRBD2	TGTGCTAGCAGCTCGGGAGGGACTAGCGGGACTGGGGAGCTGTTTTTT	CASSSGGTSGTGELFF
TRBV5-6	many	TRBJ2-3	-	TGTGCCAGCAGCTTGGACAGGGTAGGGACAGATACGCAGTATTTT	CASSLDRVGTDTQYF
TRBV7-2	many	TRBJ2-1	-	TGTGCCAGCAGCTTAGAGGTCTGGGGCTACAATGAGCAGTTCTTC	CASSLEVWGYNEQFF
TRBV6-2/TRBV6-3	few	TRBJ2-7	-	TGTGCCAGCAGTTACCCATCATACGAGCAGTACTTC	CASSYPSYEQYF
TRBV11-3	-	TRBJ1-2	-	TGTGCCAGCAGGTCGCACCCACTATCTTGGGATGGCTACACCTTC	CASRSHPLSWDGYTF
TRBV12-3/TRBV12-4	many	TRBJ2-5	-	TGTGCCAGCAGTTCAGCGGCCAAAGAGACCCAGTACTTC	CASSSAAKETQYF
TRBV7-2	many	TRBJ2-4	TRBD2	TGTGCCAGCAGCTTCCGACTAGCGGGGGAGAACATTCAGTACTTC	CASSFRLAGENIQYF
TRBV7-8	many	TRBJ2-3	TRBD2	TGTGCCAGCAGCCTGGCTAGCGGGGATTTTACAGATACGCAGTATTTT	CASSLASGDFTDTQYF
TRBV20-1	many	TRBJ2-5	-	TGCAGTGCTAGATCTGGGCATGAGACCCAGTACTTC	CSARSGHETQYF
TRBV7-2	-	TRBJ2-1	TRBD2	TGTGCCAGCAGCTTGAGACTAGCGGAGACCCGTCACAATGAGCAGTTCTTC	CASSLRLAETRHNEQFF
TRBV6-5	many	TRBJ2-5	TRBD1	TGTGCCAGCAGTTACTTAGAGGACAGGCAAGAGACCCAGTACTTC	CASSYLEDRQETQYF
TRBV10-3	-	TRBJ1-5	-	TGTGCCATCAGACAGCCCAATCAGCCCCAGAATTTT	CAIRQPNQPQNF
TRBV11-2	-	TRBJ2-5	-	TGTGCCAGCAGCACCGGAGACCAAGAGACCCAGTACTTC	CASSTGDQETQYF
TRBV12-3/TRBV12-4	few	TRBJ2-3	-	TGTGCCAGCAGTTTCCGCCACACAGATACGCAGTATTTT	CASSFRHTDTQYF
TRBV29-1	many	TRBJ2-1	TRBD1	TGCAGCGTTGAAACAGGGGGCAAGTATGGTGAGCAGTTCTTC	CSVETGGKYGEQFF
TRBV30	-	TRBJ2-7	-	TGTGCCTGGAGTGTGGAGCAGTTCTACGAGCAGTACTTC	CAWSVEQFYEQYF
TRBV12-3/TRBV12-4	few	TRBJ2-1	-	TGTGCCAGCAGTACAGGCGATGAGCAGTTCTTC	CASSTGDEQFF
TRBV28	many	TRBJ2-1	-	TGTGCCAGCACCTCCGGAGGGGGGGAGCTATCCTACAATGAGCAGTTCTTC	CASTSGGGELSYNEQFF
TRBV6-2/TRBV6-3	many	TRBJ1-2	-	TGTGCCAGCAGTTACACCCGCACGGGGGGTATGAGTGGCTACACCTTC	CASSYTRTGGMSGYTF
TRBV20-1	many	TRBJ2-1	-	TGCAGTGCTCCCCCCCCGCGGGGTTTGTTCAATGAGCAGTTCTTC	CSAPPPRGLFNEQFF
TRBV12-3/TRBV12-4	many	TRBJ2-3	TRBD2	TGTGCCAGCAGTTTGGGACTAGCGGGAGTTCTGGATACGCAGTATTTT	CASSLGLAGVLDTQYF
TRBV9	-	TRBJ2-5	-	TGTGCCAGCAGCGTAGCAGCAATAACGGGCGAGACCCAGTACTTC	CASSVAAITGETQYF
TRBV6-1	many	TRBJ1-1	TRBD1	TGTGCCAGCAGTGCCCACAGGGGGCAAGGGAACACTGAAGCTTTCTTT	CASSAHRGQGNTEAFF
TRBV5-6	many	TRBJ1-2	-	TGTGCCAGCAGCTTCGGGATAGCGGGGGAGTCCAACTATGGCTACACCTTC	CASSFGIAGESNYGYTF
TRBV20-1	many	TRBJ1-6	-	TGCAGTGCTAGCCGCCTGTTGGGGAATTCACCCCTCCACTTT	CSASRLLGNSPLHF
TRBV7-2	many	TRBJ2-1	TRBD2	TGTGCCAGCAGCTTCACTAGCGGAGCACGAAATGAGCAGTTCTTC	CASSFTSGARNEQFF
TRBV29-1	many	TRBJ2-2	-	TGCAGCGTTGCCGGGACACCGAACACCGGGGAGCTGTTTTTT	CSVAGTPNTGELFF
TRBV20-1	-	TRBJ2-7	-	TGCAGTGCTAGGGGAAAGGTGCCGAGGGAGCAGTACTTC	CSARGKVPREQYF
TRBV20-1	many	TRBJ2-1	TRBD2	TGCAGTGCTAGAGATCGAAGGTTAGCGGGAGGGTCCACCTACAATGAGCAGTTCTTC	CSARDRRLAGGSTYNEQFF
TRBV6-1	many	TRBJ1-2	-	TGTGCCAGCAGCAGGGCGGATAGCCTAGACTATGGCTACACCTTC	CASSRADSLDYGYTF